This T cell receptor beta chain is drawn from a study of glioma-infiltrating T cells. Points from the study as a whole: Above-expected tissue-blood divergence occurred in all gliomas, most in low-grade ones. Only very few CDR3 sequences appeared in both tissue and blood.

To note about this clonotype: Its target is not known.

V shed 5 bases, J shed 4 bases, and the junction held 6 bases outside the gene matches. The V gene's germline CDR1 is SGHAT and CDR2 FQNNGV. This CDR3 has 15 residues. Using RNA template, CDR3s of TCR alpha and beta were amplified with iRepertoire arm-PCR. Input was about 95-400 ng of tissue mRNA or PBMC total RNA. TCRdb reanalysed the multiplex PCR reads using MiXCR and keeps one entry per CDR3 protein. The sample includes approximately 110,000 distinct CDR3 sequences, approximately 23% seen only once; the top ten take 13% to 15%. The sequenced material came from glioma tissue, nonneoplastic brain tissue, or PBMCs (not recorded which). The TCR originated in a human donor with low-grade glioma or glioblastoma, undergoing nonglioma brain surgery, or in good health (not recorded which). V usage is TRBV11-2 and J usage is TRBJ2-5, with 11 positions matching TRBD1. The DNA for the CDR3 is TGTGCCAGCAGCCCGCGGACAGGGGGCGCAGAGACCCAGTACTTC. Protein sequence: CASSPRTGGAETQYF. Looking up the rest from reference TRBV11-2 and TRBJ2-5 gives the full variable domain: EAGVAQSPRYKIIEKRQSVAFWCNPISGHATLYWYQQILGQGPKLLIQFQNNGVVDDSQLPKDRFSAERLKGVDSTLKIQPAKLEDSAVYLCASSPRTGGAETQYFGPGTRLLVL.